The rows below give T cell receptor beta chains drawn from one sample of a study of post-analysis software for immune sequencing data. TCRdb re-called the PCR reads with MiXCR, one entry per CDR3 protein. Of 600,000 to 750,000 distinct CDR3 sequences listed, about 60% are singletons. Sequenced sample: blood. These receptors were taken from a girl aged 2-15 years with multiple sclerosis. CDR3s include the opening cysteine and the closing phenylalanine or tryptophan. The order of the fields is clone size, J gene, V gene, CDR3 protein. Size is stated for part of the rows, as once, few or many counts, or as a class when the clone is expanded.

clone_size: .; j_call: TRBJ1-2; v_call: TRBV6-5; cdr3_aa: CASQSTTHYGYTF
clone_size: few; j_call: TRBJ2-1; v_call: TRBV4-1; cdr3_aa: CASSQDGASGISNEQFF
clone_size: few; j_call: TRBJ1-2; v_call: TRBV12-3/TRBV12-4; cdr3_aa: CASSSEGNYGYTF
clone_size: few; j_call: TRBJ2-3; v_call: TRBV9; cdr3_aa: CASSVSGEIRMGTQYF
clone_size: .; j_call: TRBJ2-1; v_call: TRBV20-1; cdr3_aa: CSARDAQGQGRDYNEQFF
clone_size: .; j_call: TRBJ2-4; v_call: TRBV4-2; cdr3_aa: CASSRILAKNIQYF
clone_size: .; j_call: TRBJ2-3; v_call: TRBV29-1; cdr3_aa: CSVEGNLATDTQYF
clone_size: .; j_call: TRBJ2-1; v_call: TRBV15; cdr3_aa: CATSRDLGTSNEQFF
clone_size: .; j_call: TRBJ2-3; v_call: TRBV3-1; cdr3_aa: CASSHDSPSTQYF
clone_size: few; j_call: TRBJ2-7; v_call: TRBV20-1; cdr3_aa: CSASISGGVSYEQYF
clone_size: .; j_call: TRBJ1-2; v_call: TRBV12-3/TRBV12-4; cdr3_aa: CASSADRGSSGYTF
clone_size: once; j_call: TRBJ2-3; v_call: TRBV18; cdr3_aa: CASSPRMTGIGTDTQYF
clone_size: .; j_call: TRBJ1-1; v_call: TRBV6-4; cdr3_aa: CASSAHLNTEAFF
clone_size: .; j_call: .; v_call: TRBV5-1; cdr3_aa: CASSRGTGPTETQYF
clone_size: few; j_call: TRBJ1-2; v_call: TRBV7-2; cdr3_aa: CASSRVQTDYGYTF